The T cell receptor beta chain under discussion was sequenced for a study of blood T cell repertoires in COVID-19. The CDR3 runs to 15 residues. V lost 5 bases to trimming and J lost 3 bases, with 17 bases between them. Germline V gene data show CDR1 as SGHTA and CDR2 as FQGTGA. Original methodology: How many nucleated cells were present was estimated from reference gene primer amplification. Method: immunoSEQ multiplex PCR; TCRdb's copy keeps in-frame clones and lacks some. V, J and clone size reflect that table, while D and trimming were determined from the DNA. Of 650,000 to 800,000 clones detected, approximately 90% appear once; the ten largest clones hold approximately 0.3%.

Sequenced material: peripheral blood. The chain joins TRBV7-3 to TRBJ2-7; the D gene is possibly TRBD1 (6 bases). This TCR derives from a woman between 18 and 29 years old with acute or convalescent COVID-19. CDR3 amino acids: CASSPTGRRDYEQYF. The CDR3 nucleotides read TGTGCCAGCAGCCCAACAGGGCGCCGGGACTACGAGCAGTACTTC.